Described below is a single T cell receptor delta chain sequence and its context. Its binding antigen is unknown. Base qualities are not at hand, and no much larger clone is one base apart. CDR1 and CDR2 are drawn from the germline V gene: TSWWSYY, QGS. The CDR3 has 17 amino acids, counting the end cysteine and phenylalanine. Kept here is only the CDR3 DNA, which spans 51 bases and is read in frame from base 1. Deletion took 5 bases off V and 0 bases off J, with a span of 19 bases between the germline ends. This entry belongs to a study of Vδ1+ human thymocytes listed by TCRdb under 2018. Describing the broader study: As a data resource, the study described the mRNA-level TRG and TRD CDR3 repertoires found in highly purified Vdelta1+ thymocytes taken from young children. Earlier work had validated the multiplex-based CDR3 amplicon strategy against 5'RACE-based methods for generating CDR3 amplicons. On the study overall, not on this receptor specifically: The thymic TRG and TRD repertoires appeared highly polyclonal, with Gaussian CDR3 length distributions, in contrast to the oligoclonal repertoires of peripheral blood. About 21% of thymic TRD sequences were found to be Vdelta2 (and few were Vdelta3) despite high sort purity, in contrast to peripheral blood Vdelta1+ controls. Donors shared many TRG clonotypes (up to about 6.9x10^3), but TRD repertoires were essentially private, with at most 120 shared. No clustering by age or sex was observed, so analyses did not stratify donors by these variables. Because unexpected Vdelta2 sequences could lead to misinterpretation of bulk repertoire data, the authors recommended using highly purified populations and single-cell validation.

RNA extraction was carried out with the RNeasy mini kit, and reverse transcription was then done using Superscript III. CDR3 amplicons were produced by multiplex PCR using pooled V-gene forward primers and a constant-region reverse primer with Illumina adaptor overhangs. After gel purification, the amplicons were indexed with Nextera index primers during eight to nine additional PCR cycles and then purified using AMPure XP beads. Libraries were sequenced on an Illumina MiSeq with paired-end 250 bp reads, dual indexing and about 22% PhiX spike-in. The paper's data handling went like this. FastQC was used to check read quality, and ea-utils fastq-join was used to merge TRG read pairs. IMGT/HighV-QUEST was used to annotate sequences, retaining only productive sequences with an unambiguous V-gene assignment, and each clonotype was defined by an identical CDR3 sequence. For downstream analysis, VDJtools 1.1.1, tcR 2.2.3, Treemap and vegan Shannon diversity in R 3.4.4 were used. Public reads were reanalyzed in TCRdb with CATT, and rows carrying the same DNA were merged afterwards. The V and J calls here are based on TCRdb, not the publication. The sample has 20,000 to 25,000 delta-chain clones on record, 8.1% of them singletons. Clones ranked in the top ten supply 0.98% of the sample.

Thymic samples were depleted of alphabeta T cells, then CD3+ TCRVdelta1+ TCRVdelta2- thymocytes were FACS-sorted. Sorted Vdelta1+ thymocyte purity ranged from roughly 98% to 99.6%. The thymic specimens were obtained from several paediatric patients, aged about 5 days to 17 months, who were having corrective cardiac surgery. Thymic tissue was dispersed and mononuclear cells isolated on a Histopaque-1077 density gradient. For staining, the antibodies used were anti-TCRVdelta1 clone TS8.2, anti-TCRVdelta2 clone B6, anti-CD3 clone HIT3a and anti-TCRalphabeta clone IP26. Sequencing used Vdelta1+ gamma-delta thymocytes from the thymus. The cell subset or site label for this specimen denotes: FACS-sorted CD3+ TCRalphabeta- TCRVdelta1+ TCRVdelta2- thymocytes. This clonotype was sampled from a child under three years old who had congenital heart surgery. The chain is encoded by TRDV1 joined to TRDJ1; confidence is insufficient to name the D gene. The encoded CDR3 is CALGNSPGGSYTDKLIF. The DNA reads as follows: TGTGCTCTTGGGAACTCTCCCGGTGGTTCATACACCGATAAACTCATCTTT.